These T cell receptor beta chains were read from a single sample in a study of T-cell reconstitution after alpha-beta-depleted transplantation in children. In TCRdb, the PCR reads were re-called with MiXCR into one record per CDR3 protein. The table has approximately 190,000 distinct CDR3 sequences, roughly 6.3% seen once. The sequencing here drew on PBMCs, taken before TCRalphabeta/CD19-depleted stem cell transplant. All receptors come from a girl in the first two years of life with combined immunodeficiency, due to receive a stem cell transplant. Each CDR3 is given with its conserved first and last residue. Each record gives: D gene, V gene, J gene, clone size, CDR3 DNA, CDR3 protein. D genes are given only for firm matches. Expanded clones get a size class; other rows say once, few or many, or leave the size out.

>-|TRBV6-2/TRBV6-3|TRBJ1-5|-
TGTGCCAGCAGACCCGCAGGGTTTAATCAGCCCCAGCATTTT
CASRPAGFNQPQHF
>-|TRBV3-1|TRBJ2-1|few
TGTGCCAGCAGCCAAGATCCCCCCATCGGAGTATACAATGAGCAGTTCTTC
CASSQDPPIGVYNEQFF
>-|TRBV4-3|TRBJ2-1|many
TGCGCCAGCAGCCAAGTCAGCAAGGATGAGCAGTTCTTC
CASSQVSKDEQFF
>-|TRBV7-8|TRBJ2-1|many
TGTGCCAGCAGCTTAGTGACGGACTACAATGAGCAGTTCTTC
CASSLVTDYNEQFF
>TRBD1|TRBV24-1|TRBJ2-7|many
TGTGCCACCAGTGATGGGGACAGGTGGGAGCAGTACTTC
CATSDGDRWEQYF
>-|TRBV12-3/TRBV12-4|TRBJ2-2|many
TGTGCCAGCAGTTTAGCGGGGGGGCCGGACACCGGGGAGCTGTTTTTT
CASSLAGGPDTGELFF
>TRBD2|TRBV6-2/TRBV6-3|TRBJ2-5|many
TGTGCCAGCAGACCCCGACTAGCGCTACAAGAGACCCAGTACTTC
CASRPRLALQETQYF
>TRBD1|TRBV12-3/TRBV12-4|TRBJ2-2|-
TGTGCCAGCAGACAGATTAGATGGCTCACAGGGGGATACACCGGGGAGCTGTTTTTT
CASRQIRWLTGGYTGELFF
>TRBD2|TRBV4-1|TRBJ2-7|many
TGCGCCAGCAGCCAATTTGGGACTAGCGGGCCCTACGAGCAGTACTTC
CASSQFGTSGPYEQYF
>-|TRBV11-2|TRBJ2-1|many
TGTGCCAGCAGCTTCCGACTAGGCTCGGGCGATGAGCAGTTCTTC
CASSFRLGSGDEQFF
>-|TRBV20-1|TRBJ2-7|many
TGCAGTGCTAGAGCTTCTAAGCCCCCGGGCCACGAGCAGTACTTC
CSARASKPPGHEQYF
>TRBD2|TRBV11-2|TRBJ2-7|many
TGTGCCAGCAGCTTCCCAAAAGCGGGGGGGCCGTACGAGCAGTACTTC
CASSFPKAGGPYEQYF
>TRBD2|TRBV5-6|TRBJ2-5|few
TGTGCCAGCAGCTTAATACTAGCGGGGCAGTGGTCCCAGTACTTC
CASSLILAGQWSQYF
>-|TRBV6-2/TRBV6-3|TRBJ2-1|many
TGTGCCAGCAGTTTTCCAGGGGTCTTGAGCTCCTACAATGAGCAGTTCTTC
CASSFPGVLSSYNEQFF
>TRBD2|TRBV7-9|TRBJ2-1|many
TGTGCTTCGGGACTAGCGGACAATGAGCAGTTCTTC
CASGLADNEQFF
>-|TRBV4-2|TRBJ2-7|many
TGTGCCAGCAGCCAAGATCTCAGTTACTACGAGCAGTACTTC
CASSQDLSYYEQYF
>TRBD2|TRBV13|TRBJ2-7|-
TGTGCCAGCAGCGTTAGCGGGAGGGCCCGCGAGCAGTACTTC
CASSVSGRAREQYF
>-|TRBV5-5|TRBJ1-1|many
TGTGCCAGCAGCTTGGAGGGGACGGATGAAGCTTTCTTT
CASSLEGTDEAFF